This TCR beta chain came from a study of CD8 T cells in Susac syndrome (dated by TCRdb to between 2018 and 2021). For the study in its entirety: Repertoire sequencing was used to test whether CD8+ T cell activation and differentiation in Susac syndrome was antigen driven.

Peripheral blood CD8+ and CD4+ T cells from healthy donors, Susac syndrome patients and multiple sclerosis patients were profiled using high-throughput TCR beta sequencing. The multiple sclerosis controls were treatment-naive patients who had stable or active relapsing-remitting disease and met the revised McDonald criteria. Bulk CD8+ and CD4+ T cells were purified magnetically by negative isolation, whereas CD8+ TEMRA cells were enriched by FACS. Blood was drawn into EDTA tubes, processed within 24 hours, and PBMCs were isolated by density gradient centrifugation. PBMCs destined for TCR sequencing were cryopreserved in liquid nitrogen and later thawed in a 37 °C water bath. A purity of at least 90% was achieved for sorted or isolated CD4+, CD8+ and CD8+ TEMRA cells. As for this clonotype: The antigen it recognizes is unknown. Nothing much larger sits one base from this clone, and base qualities are not available.

Results and caveats for the whole study, not just this receptor: The number of individuals in the TCR sequencing and HLA analysis was acknowledged as relatively small.

From a lookup of the germline V gene, CDR1 and CDR2 are SGHTA and FQGNSA. At the junction V is shortened by 1 base and J by 3 bases; bases outside the gene matches: 11. Measured from the cysteine to the phenylalanine, the CDR3 is 18 residues long. Left in the record is the CDR3 DNA by itself, 54 bases read in frame from the first base. RNA was extracted using the RNeasy kit, and roughly 0.45 to 1 ug of the RNA was reverse transcribed with random hexamers. The immunoSEQ multiplex PCR assay, which covers 54 Vbeta and 13 Jbeta segments, was used to amplify TCR beta CDR3 regions. Bias from PCR amplification was corrected by using a synthetic template baseline for primer optimization and for computational correction. The original methods were these. Reads were assigned to V, D and J genes according to IMGT and analyzed in immunoSEQ Analyzer, with only productive sequences retained. Clonality was computed as one minus Shannon entropy normalized by log2 of the number of productive unique sequences. Public and private clones were assessed among the 100 most prevalent clones of each patient and control. A clone was defined as Susac-specific if it was absent from the healthy and MS cohorts, from about 1,100 published viral clones and from other ImmuneACCESS disease sequences. The raw public data were reprocessed by TCRdb itself: fastp quality trimming at Q25, MiXCR clonotype calling, in-frame beta chains only. Identical CDR3 proteins give one entry, which carries the most common genes and DNA. The V and J calls were determined by TCRdb, not by the authors. The sample table contains about 210,000 distinct CDR3 sequences; only one count was recorded for about 95% of them. 0.085% to 0.1% of the sample rests with the top ten.

The sample comprised CD4+ T cells from PBMCs. The rearrangement joined TRBV7-2 to TRBJ2-1; TRBD2 lines up with 8 middle nucleotides. This TCR was sampled from a human donor with multiple sclerosis. This receptor has the CDR3 CASSLGASGPGGYNEQFF. The nucleotides read TGTGCCAGCAGCTTAGGAGCTAGCGGGCCCGGAGGCTACAATGAGCAGTTCTTC.